The 3 T cell receptor beta chains presented below share a single source sample, sequenced in a study of shared clonotypes between healthy human individuals. The repertoire was sequenced with immunoSEQ multiplex PCR; TCRdb's copy has only in-frame clones and lacks some. The table includes about 980,000 clones, less than 85% detected once. The specimen was memory CD4+ T cells sorted from blood. The sample's subset: CD45RA-negative fraction. These TCRs come from a man between 18 and 35 years old in good health.

The genes are TRBV29-1 and TRBJ1-2; TRBD1 is a possible D gene (5 bases). V was pared by 7 bases and J by 2 bases, with 11 bases between. This CDR3 comprises 12 residues. The germline V gene encodes CDR1 SQVTM and CDR2 ANQGSEA. The CDR3 spells CSAGGGNYGYTF. The CDR3 bases are TGCAGCGCCGGCGGGGGAAACTATGGCTACACCTTC.

This clone was observed at least ten times. V gene TRBV7-2 combines with J gene TRBJ1-5; TRBD1 aligns across 8 bases. V shed 5 bases, J shed 2 bases, and the junction held 5 bases outside the gene matches. CDR3 size: 15 residues. The germline CDR1 and CDR2 sequences are SGHTA and FQGNSA. The chain's CDR3 is CASSNQGAGNQPQHF. The CDR3 DNA follows: TGTGCCAGCAGCAACCAGGGGGCCGGCAATCAGCCCCAGCATTTT.

The chain uses TRBV7-8 and TRBJ2-7, with TRBD2 identical over 12 bases. The length of the CDR3 is 14 residues. Germline-derived CDR1 and CDR2 are SGHVS and FQNEAQ. Losses at the gene ends were 4 bases for V and 10 bases for J; bases not matched to a gene: 8. CDR3 coding DNA: TGTGCCAGCAGCTCAGAACTAGCGGGAGGCACCCAGTACTTC. Protein product: CASSSELAGGTQYF.